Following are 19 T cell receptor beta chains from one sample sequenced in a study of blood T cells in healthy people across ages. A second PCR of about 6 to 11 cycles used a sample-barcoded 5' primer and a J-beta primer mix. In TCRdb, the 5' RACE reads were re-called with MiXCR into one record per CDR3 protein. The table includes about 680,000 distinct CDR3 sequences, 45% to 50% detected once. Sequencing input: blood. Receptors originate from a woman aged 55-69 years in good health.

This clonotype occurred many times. This CDR3 is CASSLYPGNYEQYF. Here the CDR3 DNA reads TGTGCCAGCAGCTTATATCCGGGAAACTACGAGCAGTACTTC. V and J are TRBV7-2 and TRBJ2-7; maybe TRBD2 (5 bases). Germline CDR1 SGHTA, CDR2 FQGNSA. CDR3 length: 14 residues. Trimming cost V 2 bases and J 3 bases, with 11 bases left between them.

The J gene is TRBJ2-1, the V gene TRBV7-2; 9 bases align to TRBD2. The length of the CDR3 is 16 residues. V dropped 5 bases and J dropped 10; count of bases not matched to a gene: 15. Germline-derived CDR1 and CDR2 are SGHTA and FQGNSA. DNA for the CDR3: TGTGCCAGCAGCCCCACTCTAGCGGGAATAAAACCAGAGCAGTTCTTC. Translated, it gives CASSPTLAGIKPEQFF. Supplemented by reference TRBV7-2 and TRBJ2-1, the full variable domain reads GAGVSQSPSNKVTEKGKDVELRCDPISGHTALYWYRQSLGQGLEFLIYFQGNSAPDKSGLPSDRFSAERTGGSVSTLTIQRTQQEDSAVYLCASSPTLAGIKPEQFFGPGTRLTVL.

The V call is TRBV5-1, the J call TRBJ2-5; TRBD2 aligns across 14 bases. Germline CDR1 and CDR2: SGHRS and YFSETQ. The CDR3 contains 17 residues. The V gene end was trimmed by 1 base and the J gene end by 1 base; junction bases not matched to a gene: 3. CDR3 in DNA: TGCGCCAGCAGCTTGTCGGGACTAGCGGGAGCCCAAGAGACCCAGTACTTC. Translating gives CASSLSGLAGAQETQYF.

CDR3 in DNA: TGCGCCAGCAGCCAAGTGTGTGGCCGCTCTGGGGCCAACGTCCTGACTTTC. Amino acid sequence: CASSQVCGRSGANVLTF. The V call is TRBV4-1, the J call TRBJ2-6; D gene unclear. There are 17 residues in the CDR3. The ends were cut back, 1 base at V and 0 bases at J, with 10 bases in the middle. The germline CDR1 and CDR2 sequences are MGHRA and YSYEKL.

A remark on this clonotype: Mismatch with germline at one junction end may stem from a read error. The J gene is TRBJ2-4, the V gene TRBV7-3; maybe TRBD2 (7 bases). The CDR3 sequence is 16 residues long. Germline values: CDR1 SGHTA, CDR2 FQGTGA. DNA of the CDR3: TGTGCCAGCAGCTTCAACGGGGGGCGCGCCAAGAACATTCAGTACTTC. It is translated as CASSFNGGRAKNIQYF.

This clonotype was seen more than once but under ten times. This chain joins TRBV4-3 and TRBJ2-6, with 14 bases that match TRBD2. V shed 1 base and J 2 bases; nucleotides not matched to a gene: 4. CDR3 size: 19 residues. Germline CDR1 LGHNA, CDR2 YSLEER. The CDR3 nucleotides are TGCGCCAGCAGCCAAGCTGGGACTAGCGGGAGAGCTGGGGCCAACGTCCTGACTTTC. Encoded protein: CASSQAGTSGRAGANVLTF.

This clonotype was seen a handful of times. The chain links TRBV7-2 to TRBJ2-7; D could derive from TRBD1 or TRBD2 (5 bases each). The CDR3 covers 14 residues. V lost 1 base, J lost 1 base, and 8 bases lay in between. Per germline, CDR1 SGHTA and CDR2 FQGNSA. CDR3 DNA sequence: TGTGCCAGCAGCTTAGGGGGGAAATCCTACGAGCAGTACTTC. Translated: CASSLGGKSYEQYF.

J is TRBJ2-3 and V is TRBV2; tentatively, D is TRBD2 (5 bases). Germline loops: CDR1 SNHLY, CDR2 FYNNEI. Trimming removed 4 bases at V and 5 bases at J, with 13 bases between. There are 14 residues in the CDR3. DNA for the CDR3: TGTGCCAGCAGTGGGACGAGAGGGATAGATACGCAGTATTTT. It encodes CASSGTRGIDTQYF. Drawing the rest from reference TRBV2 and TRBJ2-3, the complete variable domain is EPEVTQTPSHQVTQMGQEVILRCVPISNHLYFYWYRQILGQKVEFLVSFYNNEISEKSEIFDDQFSVERPDGSNFTLKIRSTKLEDSAMYFCASSGTRGIDTQYFGPGTRLTVL.

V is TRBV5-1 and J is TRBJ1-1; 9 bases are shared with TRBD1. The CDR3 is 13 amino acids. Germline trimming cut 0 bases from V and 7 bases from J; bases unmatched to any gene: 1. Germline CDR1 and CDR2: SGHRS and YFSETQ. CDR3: CASSLGQGDEAFF. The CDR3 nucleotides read TGCGCCAGCAGCTTGGGACAGGGGGATGAAGCTTTCTTT.

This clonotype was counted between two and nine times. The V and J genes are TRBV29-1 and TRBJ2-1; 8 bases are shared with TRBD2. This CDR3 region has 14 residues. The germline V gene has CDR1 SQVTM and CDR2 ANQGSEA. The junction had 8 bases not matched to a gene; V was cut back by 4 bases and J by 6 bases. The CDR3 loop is CSVVGSGSFNEQFF. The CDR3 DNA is TGCAGCGTTGTTGGCAGCGGGAGTTTCAATGAGCAGTTCTTC.

CDR3 loop: CASSLAPVAGYEQYF. The CDR3 DNA reads as TGTGCCAGCAGCTTAGCGCCGGTAGCGGGGTACGAGCAGTACTTC. The chain joins TRBV7-2 to TRBJ2-7; 8 nucleotides agree with TRBD2. The CDR3 has 15 amino acids. J gave up 4 bases and V 0 bases, and 5 bases lay outside the gene matches. Germline V gene data show CDR1 as SGHTA and CDR2 as FQGNSA.

CDR3 DNA sequence: TGTGCCTGGAGTCTCCGCCGGGGGCAAAGCGGGGAGCTGTTTTTT. This codes for CAWSLRRGQSGELFF. V usage is TRBV30 and J usage is TRBJ2-2, with D perhaps assigned TRBD1 or TRBD2 (6 bases each). The germline V gene has CDR1 GTSNPN and CDR2 SVGIG (reference sequence). The CDR3 contains 15 residues. V lost 2 bases to trimming and J lost 7 bases, with 17 bases between them.

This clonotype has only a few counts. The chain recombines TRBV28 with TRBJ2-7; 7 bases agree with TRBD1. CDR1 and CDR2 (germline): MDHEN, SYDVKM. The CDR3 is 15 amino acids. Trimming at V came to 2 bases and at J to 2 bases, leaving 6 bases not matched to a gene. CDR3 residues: CASSLGRTGTYEQYF. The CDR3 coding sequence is TGTGCCAGCAGTTTAGGTAGGACAGGCACCTACGAGCAGTACTTC.

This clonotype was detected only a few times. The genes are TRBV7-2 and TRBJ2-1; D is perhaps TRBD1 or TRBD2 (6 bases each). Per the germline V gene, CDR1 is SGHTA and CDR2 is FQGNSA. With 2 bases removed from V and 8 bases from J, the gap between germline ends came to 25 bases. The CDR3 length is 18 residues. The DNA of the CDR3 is TGTGCCAGCAGCTTACGTCTTTTCGTTCGGTGGGGGGCAGATGAGCAGTTCTTC. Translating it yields CASSLRLFVRWGADEQFF.

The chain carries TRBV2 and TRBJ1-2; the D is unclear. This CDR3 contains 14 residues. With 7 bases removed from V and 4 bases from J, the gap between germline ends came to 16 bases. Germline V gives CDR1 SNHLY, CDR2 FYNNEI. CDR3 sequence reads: CASNQARSFYGYTF. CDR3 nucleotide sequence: TGTGCCAGCAACCAGGCCCGCTCGTTCTATGGCTACACCTTC.

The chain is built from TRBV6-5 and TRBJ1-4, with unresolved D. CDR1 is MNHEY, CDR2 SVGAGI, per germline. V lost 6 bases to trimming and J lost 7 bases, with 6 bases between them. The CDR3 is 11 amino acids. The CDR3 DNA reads TGTGCCAGCAGGAACTCTGAAAAACTGTTTTTT. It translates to CASRNSEKLFF.

The CDR3 DNA sequence: TGTGCCATCTCGACTAGCGGGAGTGTGAACACCGGGGAGCTGTTTTTT. The encoded protein is CAISTSGSVNTGELFF. The V and J genes are TRBV10-3 and TRBJ2-2; 12 nucleotides agree with TRBD2. CDR1 is ENHRY and CDR2 is SYGVKD in the germline V gene. The CDR3 covers 16 residues. Losses at the gene ends were 8 bases for V and 1 base for J; bases not matched to a gene: 5.

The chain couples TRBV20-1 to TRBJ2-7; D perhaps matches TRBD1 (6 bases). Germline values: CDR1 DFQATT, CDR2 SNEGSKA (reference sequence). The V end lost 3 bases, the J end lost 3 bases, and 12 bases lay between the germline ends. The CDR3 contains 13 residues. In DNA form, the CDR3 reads TGCAGTGCTAGGCGGACAGACAGCTACGAGCAGTACTTC. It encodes CSARRTDSYEQYF.

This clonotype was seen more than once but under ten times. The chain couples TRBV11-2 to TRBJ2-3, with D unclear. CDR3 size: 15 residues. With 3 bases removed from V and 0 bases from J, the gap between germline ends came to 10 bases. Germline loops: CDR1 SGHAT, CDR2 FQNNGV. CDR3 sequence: CASSFMAFSTDTQYF. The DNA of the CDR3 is TGTGCCAGCAGCTTCATGGCCTTTAGCACAGATACGCAGTATTTT.